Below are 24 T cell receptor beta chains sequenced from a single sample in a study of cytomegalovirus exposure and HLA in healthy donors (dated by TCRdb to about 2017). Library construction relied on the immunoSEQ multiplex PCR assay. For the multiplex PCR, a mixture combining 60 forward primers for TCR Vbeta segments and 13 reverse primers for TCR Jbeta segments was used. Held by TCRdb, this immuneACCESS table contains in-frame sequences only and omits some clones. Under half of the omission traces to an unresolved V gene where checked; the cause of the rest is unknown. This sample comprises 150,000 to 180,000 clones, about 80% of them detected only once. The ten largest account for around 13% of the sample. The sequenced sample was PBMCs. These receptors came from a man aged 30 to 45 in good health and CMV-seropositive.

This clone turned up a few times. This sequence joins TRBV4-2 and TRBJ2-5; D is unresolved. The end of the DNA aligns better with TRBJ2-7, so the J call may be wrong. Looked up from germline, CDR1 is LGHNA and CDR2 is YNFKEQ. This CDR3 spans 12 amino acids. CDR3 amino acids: CASSQGWGEQYF. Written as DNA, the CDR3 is TGTGCCAGCAGCCAGGGGTGGGGCGAGCAGTACTTC.

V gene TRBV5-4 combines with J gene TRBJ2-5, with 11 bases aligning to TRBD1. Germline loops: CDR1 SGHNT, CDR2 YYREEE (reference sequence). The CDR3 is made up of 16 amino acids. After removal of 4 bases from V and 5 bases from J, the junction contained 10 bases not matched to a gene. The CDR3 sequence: CASSNRDRGVRETQYF. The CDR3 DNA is TGTGCCAGCAGCAACCGGGACAGGGGGGTCAGGGAGACCCAGTACTTC. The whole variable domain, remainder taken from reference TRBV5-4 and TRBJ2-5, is ETGVTQSPTHLIKTRGQQVTLRCSSQSGHNTVSWYQQALGQGPQFIFQYYREEENGRGNFPPRFSGLQFPNYSSELNVNALELDDSALYLCASSNRDRGVRETQYFGPGTRLLVL.

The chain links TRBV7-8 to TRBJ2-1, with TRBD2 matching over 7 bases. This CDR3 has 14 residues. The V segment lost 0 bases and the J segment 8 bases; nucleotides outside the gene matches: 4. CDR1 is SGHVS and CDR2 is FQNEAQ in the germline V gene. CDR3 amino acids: CASSLAGGPHEQFF. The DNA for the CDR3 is TGTGCCAGCAGCTTAGCGGGAGGGCCCCATGAGCAGTTCTTC.

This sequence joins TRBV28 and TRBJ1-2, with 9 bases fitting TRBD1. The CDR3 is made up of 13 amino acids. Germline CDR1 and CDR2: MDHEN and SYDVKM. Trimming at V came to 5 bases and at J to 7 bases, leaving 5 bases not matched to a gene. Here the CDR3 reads CASSGDRVAGYTF. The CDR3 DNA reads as TGTGCCAGCAGTGGGGACAGGGTGGCTGGCTACACCTTC.

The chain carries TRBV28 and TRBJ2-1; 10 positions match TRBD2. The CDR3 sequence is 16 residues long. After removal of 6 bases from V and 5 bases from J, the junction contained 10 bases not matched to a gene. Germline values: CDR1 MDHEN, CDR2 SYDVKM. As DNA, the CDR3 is TGTGCCAGCAGCCAACCAACTAGCGGGGCCAACAATGAGCAGTTCTTC. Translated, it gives CASSQPTSGANNEQFF.

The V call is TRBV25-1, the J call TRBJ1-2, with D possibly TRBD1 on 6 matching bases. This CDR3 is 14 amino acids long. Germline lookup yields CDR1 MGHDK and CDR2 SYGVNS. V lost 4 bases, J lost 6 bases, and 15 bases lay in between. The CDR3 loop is CASSVLGAQNGYTF. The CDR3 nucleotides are TGTGCCAGCAGTGTTTTGGGGGCGCAGAATGGCTACACCTTC.

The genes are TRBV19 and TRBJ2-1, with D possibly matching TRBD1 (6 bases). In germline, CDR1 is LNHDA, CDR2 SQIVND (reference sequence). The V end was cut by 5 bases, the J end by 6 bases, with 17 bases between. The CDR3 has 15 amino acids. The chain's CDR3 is CASSAGTNLPNEQFF. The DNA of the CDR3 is TGTGCCAGTAGTGCCGGGACAAACCTCCCCAATGAGCAGTTCTTC.

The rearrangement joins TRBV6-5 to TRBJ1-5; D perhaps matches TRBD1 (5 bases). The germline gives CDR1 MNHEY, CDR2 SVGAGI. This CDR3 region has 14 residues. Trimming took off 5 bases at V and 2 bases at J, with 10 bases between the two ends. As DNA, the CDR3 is TGTGCCAGCAGTCACAGGACGGGCAATCAGCCCCAGCATTTT. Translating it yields CASSHRTGNQPQHF.

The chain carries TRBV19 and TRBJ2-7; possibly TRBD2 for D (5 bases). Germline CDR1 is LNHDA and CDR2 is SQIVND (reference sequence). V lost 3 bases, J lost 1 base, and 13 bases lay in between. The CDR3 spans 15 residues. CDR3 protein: CASSIGVGGSYEQYF. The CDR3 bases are TGTGCCAGTAGTATCGGGGTGGGCGGTTCCTACGAGCAGTACTTC.

The CDR3 spells CASSPFLSGADYQETQYF. In DNA, the CDR3 is TGTGCCAGCAGCCCTTTCTTAAGCGGGGCGGATTACCAAGAGACCCAGTACTTC. The J gene is TRBJ2-5, the V gene TRBV27; 7 bases map to TRBD2. The trim removed 6 bases at V and 0 bases at J, leaving 16 bases unmatched. Germline CDR1 and CDR2: MNHEY and SMNVEV (reference sequence). The CDR3 sequence is 18 residues long.

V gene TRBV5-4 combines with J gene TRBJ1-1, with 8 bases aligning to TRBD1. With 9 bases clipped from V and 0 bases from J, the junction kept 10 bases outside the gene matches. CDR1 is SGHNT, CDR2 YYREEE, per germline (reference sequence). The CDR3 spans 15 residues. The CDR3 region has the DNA TGTGCCACAAAGGACAGGGCCCAGATGAACACTGAAGCTTTCTTT. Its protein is CATKDRAQMNTEAFF. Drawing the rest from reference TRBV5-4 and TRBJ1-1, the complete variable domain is ETGVTQSPTHLIKTRGQQVTLRCSSQSGHNTVSWYQQALGQGPQFIFQYYREEENGRGNFPPRFSGLQFPNYSSELNVNALELDDSALYLCATKDRAQMNTEAFFGQGTRLTVV.

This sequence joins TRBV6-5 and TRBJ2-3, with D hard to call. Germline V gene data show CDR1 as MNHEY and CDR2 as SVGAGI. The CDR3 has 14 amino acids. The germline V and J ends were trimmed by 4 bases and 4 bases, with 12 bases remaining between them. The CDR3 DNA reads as TGTGCCAGCAGTTCTTCCGGGTTTGCAGATACGCAGTATTTT. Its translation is CASSSSGFADTQYF.

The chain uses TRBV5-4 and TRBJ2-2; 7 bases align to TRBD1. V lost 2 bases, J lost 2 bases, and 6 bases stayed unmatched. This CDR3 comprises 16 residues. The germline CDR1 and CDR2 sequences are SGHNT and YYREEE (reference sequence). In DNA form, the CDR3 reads TGTGCCAGCAGCTTACCGGGACAGACAAACACCGGGGAGCTGTTTTTT. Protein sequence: CASSLPGQTNTGELFF.

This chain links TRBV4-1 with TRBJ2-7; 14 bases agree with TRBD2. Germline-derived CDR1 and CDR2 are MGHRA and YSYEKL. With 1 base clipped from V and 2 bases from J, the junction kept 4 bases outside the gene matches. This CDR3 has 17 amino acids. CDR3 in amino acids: CASSQVGTSGSPYEQYF. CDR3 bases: TGCGCCAGCAGCCAAGTCGGGACTAGCGGGAGTCCCTACGAGCAGTACTTC.

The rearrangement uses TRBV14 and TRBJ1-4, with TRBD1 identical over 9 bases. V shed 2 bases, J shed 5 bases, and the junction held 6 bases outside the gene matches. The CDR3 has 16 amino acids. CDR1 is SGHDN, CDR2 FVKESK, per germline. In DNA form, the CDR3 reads TGTGCCAGCAGCCAACTCGGGACAGGGTTCAATGAAAAACTGTTTTTT. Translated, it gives CASSQLGTGFNEKLFF.

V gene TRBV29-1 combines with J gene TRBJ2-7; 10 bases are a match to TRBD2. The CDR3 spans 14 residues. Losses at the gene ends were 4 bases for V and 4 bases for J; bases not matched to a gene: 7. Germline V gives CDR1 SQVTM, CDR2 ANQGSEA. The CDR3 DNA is TGCAGCGTTGGCCCCCTAGCGGGAGAGTACGAGCAGTACTTC. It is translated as CSVGPLAGEYEQYF.

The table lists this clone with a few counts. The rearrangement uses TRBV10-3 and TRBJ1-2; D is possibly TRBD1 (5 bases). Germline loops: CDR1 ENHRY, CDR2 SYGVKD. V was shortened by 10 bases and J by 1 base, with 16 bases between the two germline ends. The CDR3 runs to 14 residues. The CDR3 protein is CATWRWGVNYGYTF. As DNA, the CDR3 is TGTGCCACGTGGCGTTGGGGGGTTAACTATGGCTACACCTTC.

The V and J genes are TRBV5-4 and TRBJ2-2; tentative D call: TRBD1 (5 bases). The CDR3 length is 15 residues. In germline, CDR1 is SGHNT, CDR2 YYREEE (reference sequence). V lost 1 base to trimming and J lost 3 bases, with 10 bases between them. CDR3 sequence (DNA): TGTGCCAGCAGCTTGTCGCAGGGCTACACCGGGGAGCTGTTTTTT. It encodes CASSLSQGYTGELFF.

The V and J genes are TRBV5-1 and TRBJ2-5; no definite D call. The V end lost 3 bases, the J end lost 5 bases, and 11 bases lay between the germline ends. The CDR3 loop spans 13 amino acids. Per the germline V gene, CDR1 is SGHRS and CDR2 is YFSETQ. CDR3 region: CASSSPDQETQYF. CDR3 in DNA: TGCGCCAGCAGCTCCCCAGATCAGGAGACCCAGTACTTC.

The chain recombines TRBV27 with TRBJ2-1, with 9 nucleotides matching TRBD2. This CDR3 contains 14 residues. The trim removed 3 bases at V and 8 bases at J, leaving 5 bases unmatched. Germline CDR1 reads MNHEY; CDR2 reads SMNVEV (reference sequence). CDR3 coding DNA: TGTGCCAGCAGTTTCCTAGCGGGAAAATATGAGCAGTTCTTC. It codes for CASSFLAGKYEQFF.

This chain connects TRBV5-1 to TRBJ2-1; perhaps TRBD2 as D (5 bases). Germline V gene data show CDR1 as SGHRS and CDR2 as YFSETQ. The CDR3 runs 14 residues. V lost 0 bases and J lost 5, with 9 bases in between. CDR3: CASSLGGEHNEQFF. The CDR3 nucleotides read TGCGCCAGCAGCTTGGGGGGAGAACACAATGAGCAGTTCTTC.

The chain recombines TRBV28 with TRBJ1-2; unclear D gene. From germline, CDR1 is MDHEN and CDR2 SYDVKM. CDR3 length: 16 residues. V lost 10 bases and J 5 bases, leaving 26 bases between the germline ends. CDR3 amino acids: CAIQSRGGTSVYGYTF. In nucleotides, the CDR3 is TGTGCCATTCAGTCGCGGGGTGGTACGTCGGTGTATGGCTACACCTTC.

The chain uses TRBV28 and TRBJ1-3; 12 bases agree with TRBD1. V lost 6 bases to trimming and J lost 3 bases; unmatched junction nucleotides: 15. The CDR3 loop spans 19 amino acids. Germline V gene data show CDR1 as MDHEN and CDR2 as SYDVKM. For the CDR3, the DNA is TGTGCCAGCAGCCTAATGCCCCCGGGACAGGGGGCCGGTGGAAACACCATATATTTT. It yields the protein CASSLMPPGQGAGGNTIYF.

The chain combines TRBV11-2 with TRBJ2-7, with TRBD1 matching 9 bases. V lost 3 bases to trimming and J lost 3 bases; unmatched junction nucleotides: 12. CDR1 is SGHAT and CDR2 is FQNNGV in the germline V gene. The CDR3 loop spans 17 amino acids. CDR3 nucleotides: TGTGCCAGCAGCTTCACTCAGGGACAGGGTAAGGGCTACGAGCAGTACTTC. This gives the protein CASSFTQGQGKGYEQYF. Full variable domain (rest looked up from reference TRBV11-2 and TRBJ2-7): EAGVAQSPRYKIIEKRQSVAFWCNPISGHATLYWYQQILGQGPKLLIQFQNNGVVDDSQLPKDRFSAERLKGVDSTLKIQPAKLEDSAVYLCASSFTQGQGKGYEQYFGPGTRLTVT.